A single sample is the source of the 15 T cell receptor beta chains below, sequenced in a study of T cells in Graves' hyperthyroidism and ophthalmopathy. Researchers took RNA transcripts and amplified the TCR beta CDR3 regions from them. First-round RT-PCR with HTBI primers amplified the TCR CDR3 region. TCRdb redid the calling of the multiplex PCR reads with MiXCR, one entry per CDR3 protein. Of hundreds of thousands of distinct CDR3 sequences detected, about 15% appear once; the ten largest clones hold roughly 4.5%. The sample consisted of blood. The receptors originated from a woman in her 40s with Graves' ophthalmopathy.

V and J are TRBV6-1 and TRBJ2-5; tentatively, D is TRBD1 or TRBD2 (5 bases each). This CDR3 contains 15 residues. The germline V and J ends were trimmed by 4 bases and 5 bases, with 17 bases remaining between them. Germline assignment: CDR1 MNHNS and CDR2 SASEGT. The CDR3 protein is CASSGVKGRGETQYF. CDR3 coding DNA: TGTGCCAGCAGTGGCGTGAAGGGGCGCGGGGAGACCCAGTACTTC.

The sample holds a few counts of this clonotype. This may be a read error, as it is one base from a much larger clone. This chain links TRBV12-3 or TRBV12-4 with TRBJ2-2; the D gene is possibly TRBD2 (6 bases). This CDR3 is 13 amino acids long. With 8 bases removed from V and 7 bases from J, the gap between germline ends came to 14 bases. CDR3 coding DNA: TGTGCCAGCTTAGTGGGAGGTCACGGGGAGCTGTTTTTT. Translating gives CASLVGGHGELFF.

This clonotype was observed at least ten times. The rearrangement joins TRBV10-3 to TRBJ1-1, with D possibly matching TRBD1 (5 bases). The germline CDR1 and CDR2 sequences are ENHRY and SYGVKD. The CDR3 is 14 residues long. The V end was cut by 7 bases, the J end by 1 base, with 13 bases between. CDR3 residues: CAITMGRGNTEAFF. The CDR3 DNA sequence: TGTGCCATCACCATGGGACGGGGGAACACTGAAGCTTTCTTT.

In DNA, the CDR3 is TGTGCCAGCAGTCCCGGTACAACTAATGAAAAACTGTTTTTT. Amino acids: CASSPGTTNEKLFF. The chain carries TRBV27 and TRBJ1-4, with D hard to call. This CDR3 region has 14 residues. Looked up from germline, CDR1 is MNHEY and CDR2 is SMNVEV (reference sequence). Trimming cost V 5 bases and J 0 bases, with 7 bases left between them.

This clonotype has at least ten counts. The chain links TRBV19 to TRBJ2-5; 9 bases map to TRBD1. The CDR3 totals 14 residues. Looked up from germline, CDR1 is LNHDA and CDR2 is SQIVND (reference sequence). J gave up 1 base and V 5 bases, and 2 bases lay outside the gene matches. CDR3 sequence (DNA): TGTGCCAGTAGTCCACAGGGGGCCCAAGAGACCCAGTACTTC. Its protein is CASSPQGAQETQYF.

CDR3 protein: CASSERGAFYGYTF. The CDR3 DNA reads as TGTGCCAGTAGTGAGAGGGGGGCTTTCTATGGCTACACCTTC. The chain uses TRBV27 and TRBJ1-2, with D possibly TRBD1 on 6 matching bases. The CDR3 contains 14 residues. Trimming removed 9 bases at V and 4 bases at J, with 18 bases between. Looked up from germline, CDR1 is MNHEY and CDR2 is SMNVEV (reference sequence).

Many counts were recorded for this clonotype. The chain couples TRBV2 to TRBJ1-5, with TRBD1 as a possible D gene (5 bases). Germline CDR1 is SNHLY and CDR2 is FYNNEI. The CDR3 is 18 amino acids. V dropped 5 bases and J dropped 3 bases, with 23 bases sitting between them. CDR3 region: CASSRGADVISSNQPQHF. The DNA for the CDR3 is TGTGCCAGCAGTCGTGGGGCAGACGTAATCTCATCCAATCAGCCCCAGCATTTT. Based on the CDR3 plus reference TRBV2 and TRBJ1-5, the full variable domain is EPEVTQTPSHQVTQMGQEVILRCVPISNHLYFYWYRQILGQKVEFLVSFYNNEISEKSEIFDDQFSVERPDGSNFTLKIRSTKLEDSAMYFCASSRGADVISSNQPQHFGDGTRLSIL.

The chain carries TRBV12-3 or TRBV12-4 and TRBJ2-7; TRBD1 might be the D (5 bases). The CDR3 has 14 residues. The V end was cut by 4 bases, the J end by 4 bases, with 14 bases between. CDR3 bases: TGTGCCAGCAGTTGCCAGACAGCTAGGTACGAGCAGTACTTC. This translates into CASSCQTARYEQYF.

This rearrangement joins TRBV15 to TRBJ2-7, with TRBD1 matching 7 bases. The germline V gene encodes CDR1 LNHNV and CDR2 YYDKDF (reference sequence). This CDR3 has 13 residues. Trimming removed 2 bases from V and 5 bases from J; junction bases left unmatched: 3. This CDR3 is CATSRTGANEQYF. CDR3 nucleotides: TGTGCCACCAGCAGAACAGGGGCAAACGAGCAGTACTTC.

This clonotype was observed many times. V usage is TRBV4-1 and J usage is TRBJ1-1; tentative D call: TRBD1 (5 bases). CDR1 is MGHRA and CDR2 is YSYEKL in the germline V gene. The CDR3 consists of 15 residues. V lost 1 base and J 1 base, leaving 10 bases between the germline ends. The CDR3 is CASSQVGAQNTEAFF. The CDR3 DNA reads as TGCGCCAGCAGCCAAGTTGGGGCTCAGAACACTGAAGCTTTCTTT.

This clonotype was observed a single time. The rearrangement links TRBV6-2 or TRBV6-3 to TRBJ2-7; 10 bases line up with TRBD2. The CDR3 totals 15 residues. Per germline, CDR1 MNHEY and CDR2 SVGEGT. V lost 5 bases, J lost 4 bases, and 8 bases stayed unmatched. CDR3 coding DNA: TGTGCCAGCAGTGTTCTAGCGGGAGCCTTTTACGAGCAGTACTTC. Amino acids: CASSVLAGAFYEQYF.

This clonotype was recorded many times. The rearrangement joins TRBV11-3 to TRBJ2-5; no definite D call. Germline V lookup: CDR1 SGHNT, CDR2 YENEEA. The ends were cut back, 4 bases at V and 5 bases at J, with 11 bases in the middle. The CDR3 totals 13 residues. The CDR3 loop is CASSSSRWETQYF. The CDR3 coding sequence is TGTGCCAGCAGCTCTAGTAGATGGGAGACCCAGTACTTC.

This sequence joins TRBV28 and TRBJ2-5; TRBD1 aligns across 8 bases. The CDR3 totals 16 residues. The germline V gene has CDR1 MDHEN and CDR2 SYDVKM. Germline trimming cut 5 bases from V and 1 base from J; bases unmatched to any gene: 9. The CDR3 nucleotides read TGTGCCAGCAGTCCCTATAAACAGGGGGTCCAAGAGACCCAGTACTTC. Amino acid sequence: CASSPYKQGVQETQYF. Full variable domain (rest looked up from reference TRBV28 and TRBJ2-5): DVKVTQSSRYLVKRTGEKVFLECVQDMDHENMFWYRQDPGLGLRLIYFSYDVKMKEKGDIPEGYSVSREKKERFSLILESASTNQTSMYLCASSPYKQGVQETQYFGPGTRLLVL.

This clonotype came up many times. The gene calls are TRBV12-3 or TRBV12-4 and TRBJ1-2; 7 bases are shared with TRBD1. There are 15 residues in the CDR3. V lost 7 bases to trimming and J lost 4 bases; unmatched junction nucleotides: 12. CDR3 bases: TGTGCCAGCACCCCCCAGACAGGGAGGGGCTATGGCTACACCTTC. Translating it yields CASTPQTGRGYGYTF.

At least ten counts were recorded for this clonotype. The chain uses TRBV5-1 and TRBJ1-1, with a possible D match to TRBD1 (6 bases). The germline CDR1 and CDR2 sequences are SGHRS and YFSETQ. Trimming pared 1 base from V and 7 bases from J, leaving 14 bases between. CDR3 length: 14 residues. The CDR3 sequence is CASSLTGYSGEAFF. The DNA of the CDR3 is TGCGCCAGCAGCTTGACAGGGTATTCTGGTGAAGCTTTCTTT.